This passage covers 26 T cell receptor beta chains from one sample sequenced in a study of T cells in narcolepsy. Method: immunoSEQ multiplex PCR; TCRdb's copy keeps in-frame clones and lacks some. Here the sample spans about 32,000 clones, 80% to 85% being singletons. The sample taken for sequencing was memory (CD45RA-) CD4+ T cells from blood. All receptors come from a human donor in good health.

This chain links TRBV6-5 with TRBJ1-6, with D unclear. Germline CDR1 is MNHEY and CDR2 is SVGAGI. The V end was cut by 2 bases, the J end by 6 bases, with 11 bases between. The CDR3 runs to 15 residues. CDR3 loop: CASSYEGTANSPLHF. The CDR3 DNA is TGTGCCAGCAGTTACGAGGGAACGGCTAATTCACCCCTCCACTTT.

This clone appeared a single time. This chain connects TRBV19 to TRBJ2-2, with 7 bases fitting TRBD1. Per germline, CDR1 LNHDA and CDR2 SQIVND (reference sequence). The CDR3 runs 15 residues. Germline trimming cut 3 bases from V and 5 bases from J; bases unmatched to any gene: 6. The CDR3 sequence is CASSIEGARTGELFF. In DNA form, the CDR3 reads TGTGCCAGTAGTATCGAGGGGGCGAGGACCGGGGAGCTGTTTTTT.

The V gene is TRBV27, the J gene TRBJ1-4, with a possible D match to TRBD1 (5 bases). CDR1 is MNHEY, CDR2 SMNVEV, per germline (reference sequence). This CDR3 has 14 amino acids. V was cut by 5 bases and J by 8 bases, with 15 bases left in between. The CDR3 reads CASSQYKGNEKLFF. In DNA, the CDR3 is TGTGCCAGCAGTCAATACAAGGGGAACGAAAAACTGTTTTTT.

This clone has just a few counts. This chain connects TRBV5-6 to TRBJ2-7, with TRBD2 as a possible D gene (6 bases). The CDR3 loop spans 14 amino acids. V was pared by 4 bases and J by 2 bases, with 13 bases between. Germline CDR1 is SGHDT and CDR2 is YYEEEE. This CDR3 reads CASSQPGLAYEQYF. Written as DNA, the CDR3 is TGTGCCAGCAGCCAACCGGGACTGGCCTACGAGCAGTACTTC.

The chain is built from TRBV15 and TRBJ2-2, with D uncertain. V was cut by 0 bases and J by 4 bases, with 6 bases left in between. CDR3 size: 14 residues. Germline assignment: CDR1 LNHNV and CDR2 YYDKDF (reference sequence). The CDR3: CATSRDPSTGELFF. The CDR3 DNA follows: TGTGCCACCAGCAGAGATCCGAGCACCGGGGAGCTGTTTTTT.

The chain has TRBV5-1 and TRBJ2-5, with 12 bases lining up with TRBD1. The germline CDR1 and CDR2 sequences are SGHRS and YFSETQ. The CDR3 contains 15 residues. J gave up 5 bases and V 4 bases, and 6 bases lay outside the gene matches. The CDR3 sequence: CASSRRDRGRETQYF. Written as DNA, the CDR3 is TGCGCCAGCAGCCGCCGGGACAGGGGGCGGGAGACCCAGTACTTC.

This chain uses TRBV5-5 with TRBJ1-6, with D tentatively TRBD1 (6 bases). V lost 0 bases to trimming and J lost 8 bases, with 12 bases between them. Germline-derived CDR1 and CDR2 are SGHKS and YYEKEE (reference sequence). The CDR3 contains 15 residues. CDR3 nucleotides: TGTGCCAGCAGCTTGGTCCAGGGGATTTATTCACCCCTCCACTTT. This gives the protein CASSLVQGIYSPLHF.

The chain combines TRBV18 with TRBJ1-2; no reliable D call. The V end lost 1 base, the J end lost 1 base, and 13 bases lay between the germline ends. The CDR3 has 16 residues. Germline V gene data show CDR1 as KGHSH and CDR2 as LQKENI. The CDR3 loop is CASSPQSAQDNYGYTF. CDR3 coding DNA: TGTGCCAGCTCACCACAGTCCGCGCAGGATAACTATGGCTACACCTTC. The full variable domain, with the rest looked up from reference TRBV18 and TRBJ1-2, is NAGVMQNPRHLVRRRGQEARLRCSPMKGHSHVYWYRQLPEEGLKFMVYLQKENIIDESGMPKERFSAEFPKEGPSILRIQQVVRGDSAAYFCASSPQSAQDNYGYTFGSGTRLTVV.

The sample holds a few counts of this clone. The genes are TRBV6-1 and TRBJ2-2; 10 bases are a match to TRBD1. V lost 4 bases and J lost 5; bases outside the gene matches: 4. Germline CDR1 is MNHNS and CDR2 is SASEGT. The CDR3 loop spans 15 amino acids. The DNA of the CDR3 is TGTGCCAGCAGTGGCATGGGACAGGGGACCGGGGAGCTGTTTTTT. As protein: CASSGMGQGTGELFF.

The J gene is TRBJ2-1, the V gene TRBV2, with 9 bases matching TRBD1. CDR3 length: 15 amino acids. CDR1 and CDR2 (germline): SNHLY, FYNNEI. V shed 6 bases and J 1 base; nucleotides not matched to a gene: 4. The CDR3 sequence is CASRRGTGSYNEQFF. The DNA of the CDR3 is TGTGCCAGCAGGCGTGGGACAGGGTCCTACAATGAGCAGTTCTTC.

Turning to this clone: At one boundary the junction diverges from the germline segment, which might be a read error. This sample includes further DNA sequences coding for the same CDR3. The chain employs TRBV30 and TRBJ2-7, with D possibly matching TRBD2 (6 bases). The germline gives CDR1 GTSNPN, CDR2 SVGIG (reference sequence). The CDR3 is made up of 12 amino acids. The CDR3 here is CAWSNTGEEQYF. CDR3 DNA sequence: TGCGCCTGGAGTAATACGGGGGAGGAGCAGTACTTC.

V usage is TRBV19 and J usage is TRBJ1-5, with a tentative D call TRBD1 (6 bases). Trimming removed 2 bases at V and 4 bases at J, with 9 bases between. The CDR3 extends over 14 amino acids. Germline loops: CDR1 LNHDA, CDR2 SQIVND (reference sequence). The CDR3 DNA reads TGTGCCAGTAGTATAAACACAGGGAATCAGCCCCAGCATTTT. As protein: CASSINTGNQPQHF. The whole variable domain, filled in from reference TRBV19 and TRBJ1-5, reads DGGITQSPKYLFRKEGQNVTLSCEQNLNHDAMYWYRQDPGQGLRLIYYSQIVNDFQKGDIAEGYSVSREKKESFPLTVTSAQKNPTAFYLCASSINTGNQPQHFGDGTRLSIL.

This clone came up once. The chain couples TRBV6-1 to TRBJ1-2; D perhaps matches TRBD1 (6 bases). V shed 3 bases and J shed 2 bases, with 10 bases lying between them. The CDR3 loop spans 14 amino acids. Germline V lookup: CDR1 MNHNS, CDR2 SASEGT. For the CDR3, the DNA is TGTGCCAGCAGTGACCAGGGGAGGAACTATGGCTACACCTTC. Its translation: CASSDQGRNYGYTF.

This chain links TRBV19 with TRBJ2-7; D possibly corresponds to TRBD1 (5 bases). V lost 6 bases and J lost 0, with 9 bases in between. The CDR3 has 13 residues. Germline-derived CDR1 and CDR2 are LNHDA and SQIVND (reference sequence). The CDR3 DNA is TGTGCCAGTAGCCCAGACAGCTCCTACGAGCAGTACTTC. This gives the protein CASSPDSSYEQYF. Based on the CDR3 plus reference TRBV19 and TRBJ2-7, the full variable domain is DGGITQSPKYLFRKEGQNVTLSCEQNLNHDAMYWYRQDPGQGLRLIYYSQIVNDFQKGDIAEGYSVSREKKESFPLTVTSAQKNPTAFYLCASSPDSSYEQYFGPGTRLTVT.

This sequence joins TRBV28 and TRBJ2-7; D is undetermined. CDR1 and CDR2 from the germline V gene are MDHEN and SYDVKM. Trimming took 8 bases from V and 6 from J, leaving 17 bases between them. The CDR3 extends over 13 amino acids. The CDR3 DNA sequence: TGTGCCAGCTACGGTGGGCCCTGGGGCGAGCAGTACGTC. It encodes CASYGGPWGEQYV.

CDR3 loop: CASSPPGGAKDTQYF. The CDR3 nucleotides read TGCGCCAGCAGCCCCCCAGGGGGCGCAAAAGATACGCAGTATTTT. The chain combines TRBV5-1 with TRBJ2-3, with 8 bases matching TRBD1. This CDR3 has 15 amino acids. The germline V gene has CDR1 SGHRS and CDR2 YFSETQ. V gave up 4 bases and J gave up 5 bases; unmatched junction bases: 9.

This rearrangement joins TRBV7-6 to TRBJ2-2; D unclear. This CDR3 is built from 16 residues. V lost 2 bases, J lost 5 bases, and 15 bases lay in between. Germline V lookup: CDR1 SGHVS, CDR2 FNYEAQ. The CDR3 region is CASSLMVGLGTGELFF. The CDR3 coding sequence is TGTGCCAGCAGCTTAATGGTCGGCCTGGGGACCGGGGAGCTGTTTTTT.

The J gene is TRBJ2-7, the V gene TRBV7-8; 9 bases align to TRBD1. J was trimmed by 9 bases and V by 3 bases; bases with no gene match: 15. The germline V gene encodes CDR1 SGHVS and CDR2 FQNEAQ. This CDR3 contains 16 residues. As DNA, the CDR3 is TGTGCCAGCAGCTTCCAACCGGGACAGGGAAAAGGGAGGCAGTACTTC. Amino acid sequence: CASSFQPGQGKGRQYF. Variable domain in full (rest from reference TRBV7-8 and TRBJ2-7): GAGVSQSPRYKVAKRGQDVALRCDPISGHVSLFWYQQALGQGPEFLTYFQNEAQLDKSGLPSDRFFAERPEGSVSTLKIQRTQQEDSAVYLCASSFQPGQGKGRQYFGPGTRLTVT.

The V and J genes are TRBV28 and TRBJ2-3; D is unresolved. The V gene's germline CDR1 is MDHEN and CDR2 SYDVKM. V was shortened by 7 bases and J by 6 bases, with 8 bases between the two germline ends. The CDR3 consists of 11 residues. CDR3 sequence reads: CASIGQDTQYF. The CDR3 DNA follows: TGTGCCAGCATAGGGCAGGATACGCAGTATTTT.

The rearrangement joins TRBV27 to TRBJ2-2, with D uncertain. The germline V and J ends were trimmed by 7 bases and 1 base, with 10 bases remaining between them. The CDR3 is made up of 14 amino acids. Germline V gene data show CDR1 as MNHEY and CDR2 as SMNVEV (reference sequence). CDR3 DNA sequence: TGTGCCAGCAATCCCGGCAGGAACACCGGGGAGCTGTTTTTT. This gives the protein CASNPGRNTGELFF.

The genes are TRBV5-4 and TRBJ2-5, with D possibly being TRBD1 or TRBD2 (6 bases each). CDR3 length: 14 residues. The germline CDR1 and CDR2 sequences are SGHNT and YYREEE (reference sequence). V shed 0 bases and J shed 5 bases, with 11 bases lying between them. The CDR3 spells CASSLGGAWETQYF. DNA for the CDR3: TGTGCCAGCAGCTTGGGGGGGGCATGGGAGACCCAGTACTTC.

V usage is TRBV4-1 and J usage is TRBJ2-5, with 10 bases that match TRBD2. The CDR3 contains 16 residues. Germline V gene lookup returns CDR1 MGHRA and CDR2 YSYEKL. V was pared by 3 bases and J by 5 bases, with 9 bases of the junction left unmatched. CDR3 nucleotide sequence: TGCGCCAGCAGCCAGGGACTAGCGCCAGGGGAGGAGACCCAGTACTTC. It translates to CASSQGLAPGEETQYF.

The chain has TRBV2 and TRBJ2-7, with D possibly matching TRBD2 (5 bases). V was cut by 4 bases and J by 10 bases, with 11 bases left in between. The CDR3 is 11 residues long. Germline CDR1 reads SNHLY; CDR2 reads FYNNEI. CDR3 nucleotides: TGTGCCAGCAGTGTGAGATCGGGACAGTACGTC. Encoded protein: CASSVRSGQYV.

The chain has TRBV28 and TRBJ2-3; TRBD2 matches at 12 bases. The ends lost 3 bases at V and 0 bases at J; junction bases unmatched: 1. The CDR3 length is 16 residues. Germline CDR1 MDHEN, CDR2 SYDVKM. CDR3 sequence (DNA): TGTGCCAGCAGTTTGCTAGCGGGGGGGAGCACAGATACGCAGTATTTT. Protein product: CASSLLAGGSTDTQYF.

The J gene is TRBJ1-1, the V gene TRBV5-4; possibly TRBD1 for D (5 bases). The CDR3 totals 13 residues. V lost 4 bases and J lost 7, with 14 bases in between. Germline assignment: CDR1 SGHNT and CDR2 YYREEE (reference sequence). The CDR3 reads CASSVERTREAFF. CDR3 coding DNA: TGTGCCAGCAGCGTAGAGAGGACACGTGAAGCTTTCTTT.

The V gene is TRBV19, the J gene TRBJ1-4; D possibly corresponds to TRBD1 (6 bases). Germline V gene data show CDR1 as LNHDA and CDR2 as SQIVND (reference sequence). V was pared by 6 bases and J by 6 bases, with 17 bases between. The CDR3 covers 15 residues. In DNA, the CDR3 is TGTGCCAGTAGCGCCCGGACAGCTGGGGATGAAAAACTGTTTTTT. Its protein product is CASSARTAGDEKLFF. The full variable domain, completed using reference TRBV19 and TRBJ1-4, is DGGITQSPKYLFRKEGQNVTLSCEQNLNHDAMYWYRQDPGQGLRLIYYSQIVNDFQKGDIAEGYSVSREKKESFPLTVTSAQKNPTAFYLCASSARTAGDEKLFFGSGTQLSVL.